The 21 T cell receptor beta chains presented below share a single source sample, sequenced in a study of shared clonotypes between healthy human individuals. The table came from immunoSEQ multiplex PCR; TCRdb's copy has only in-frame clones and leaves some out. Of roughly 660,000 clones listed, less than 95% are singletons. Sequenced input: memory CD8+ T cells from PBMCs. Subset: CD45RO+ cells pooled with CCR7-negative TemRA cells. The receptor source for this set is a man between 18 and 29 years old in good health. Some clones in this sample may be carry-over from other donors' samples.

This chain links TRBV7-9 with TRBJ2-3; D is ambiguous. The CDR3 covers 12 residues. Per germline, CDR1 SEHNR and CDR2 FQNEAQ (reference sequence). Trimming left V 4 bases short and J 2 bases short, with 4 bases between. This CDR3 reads CASSWDTDTQYF. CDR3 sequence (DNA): TGTGCCAGCAGCTGGGACACAGATACGCAGTATTTT.

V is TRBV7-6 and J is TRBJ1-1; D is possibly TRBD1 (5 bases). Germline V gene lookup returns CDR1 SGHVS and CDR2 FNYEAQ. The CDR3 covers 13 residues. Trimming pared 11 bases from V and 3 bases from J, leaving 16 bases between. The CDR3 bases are TGTGCCTGCTCAGAGGGGTACGACACTGAAGCTTTCTTT. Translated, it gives CACSEGYDTEAFF.

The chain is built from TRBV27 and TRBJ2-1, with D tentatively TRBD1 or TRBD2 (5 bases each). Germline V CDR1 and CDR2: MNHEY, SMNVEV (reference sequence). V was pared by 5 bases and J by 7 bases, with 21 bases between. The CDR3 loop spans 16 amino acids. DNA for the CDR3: TGTGCCAGCAGTGCTAAAACGGGACGGTCGGGGAATGAGCAGTTCTTC. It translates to CASSAKTGRSGNEQFF.

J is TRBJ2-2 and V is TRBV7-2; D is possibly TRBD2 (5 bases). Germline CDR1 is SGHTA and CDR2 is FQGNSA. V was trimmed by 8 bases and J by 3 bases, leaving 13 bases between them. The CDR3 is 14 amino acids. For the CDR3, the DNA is TGTGCCAGCGGAGAAGTCGGGGACACCGGGGAGCTGTTTTTT. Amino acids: CASGEVGDTGELFF.

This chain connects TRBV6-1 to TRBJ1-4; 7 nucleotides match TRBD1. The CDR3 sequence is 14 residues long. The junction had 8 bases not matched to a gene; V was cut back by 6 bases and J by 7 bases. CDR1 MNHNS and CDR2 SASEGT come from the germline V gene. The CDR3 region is CASSLGTAGEKLFF. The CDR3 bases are TGTGCCAGCAGCCTTGGGACAGCTGGTGAAAAACTGTTTTTT.

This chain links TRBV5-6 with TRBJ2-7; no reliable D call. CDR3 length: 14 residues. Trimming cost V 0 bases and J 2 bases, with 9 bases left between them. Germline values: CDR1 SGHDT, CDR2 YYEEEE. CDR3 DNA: TGTGCCAGCAGCTTGGTCATTGTGGCCTACGAGCAGTACTTC. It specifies CASSLVIVAYEQYF. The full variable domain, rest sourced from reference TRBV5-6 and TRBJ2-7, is DAGVTQSPTHLIKTRGQQVTLRCSPKSGHDTVSWYQQALGQGPQFIFQYYEEEERQRGNFPDRFSGHQFPNYSSELNVNALLLGDSALYLCASSLVIVAYEQYFGPGTRLTVT.

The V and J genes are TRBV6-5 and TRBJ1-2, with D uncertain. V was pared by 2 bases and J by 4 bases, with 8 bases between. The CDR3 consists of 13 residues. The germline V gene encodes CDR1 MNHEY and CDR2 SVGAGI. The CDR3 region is CASSYGRGYGYTF. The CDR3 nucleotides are TGTGCCAGCAGTTACGGGCGCGGCTATGGCTACACCTTC.

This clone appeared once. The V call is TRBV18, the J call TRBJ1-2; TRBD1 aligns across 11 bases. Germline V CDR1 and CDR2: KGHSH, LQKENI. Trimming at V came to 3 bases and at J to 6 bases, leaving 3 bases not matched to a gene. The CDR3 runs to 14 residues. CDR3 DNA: TGTGCCAGCTCACCCCCGGACAGGGGGCATGGCTACACCTTC. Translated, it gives CASSPPDRGHGYTF. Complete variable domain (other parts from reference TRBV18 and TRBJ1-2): NAGVMQNPRHLVRRRGQEARLRCSPMKGHSHVYWYRQLPEEGLKFMVYLQKENIIDESGMPKERFSAEFPKEGPSILRIQQVVRGDSAAYFCASSPPDRGHGYTFGSGTRLTVV.

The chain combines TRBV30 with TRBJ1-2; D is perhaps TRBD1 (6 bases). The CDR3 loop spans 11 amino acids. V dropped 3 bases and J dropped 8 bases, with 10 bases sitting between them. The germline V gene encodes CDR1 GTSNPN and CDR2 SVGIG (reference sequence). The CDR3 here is CAWRGGRGYTF. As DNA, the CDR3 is TGTGCCTGGAGGGGGGGCCGGGGCTACACCTTC.

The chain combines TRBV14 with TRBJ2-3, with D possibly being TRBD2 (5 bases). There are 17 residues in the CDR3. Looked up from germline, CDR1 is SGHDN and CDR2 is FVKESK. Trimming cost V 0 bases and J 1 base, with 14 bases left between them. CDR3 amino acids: CASSQEELAGGTDTQYF. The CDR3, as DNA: TGTGCCAGCAGCCAAGAGGAGCTAGCCGGGGGCACAGATACGCAGTATTTT.

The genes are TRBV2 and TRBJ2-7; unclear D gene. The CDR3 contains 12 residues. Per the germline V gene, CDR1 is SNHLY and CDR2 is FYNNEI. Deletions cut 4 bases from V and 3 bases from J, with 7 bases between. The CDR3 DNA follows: TGTGCCAGCAGTGTGCGTGTCTACGAGCAGTACTTC. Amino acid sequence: CASSVRVYEQYF. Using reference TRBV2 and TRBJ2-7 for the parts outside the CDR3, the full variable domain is EPEVTQTPSHQVTQMGQEVILRCVPISNHLYFYWYRQILGQKVEFLVSFYNNEISEKSEIFDDQFSVERPDGSNFTLKIRSTKLEDSAMYFCASSVRVYEQYFGPGTRLTVT.

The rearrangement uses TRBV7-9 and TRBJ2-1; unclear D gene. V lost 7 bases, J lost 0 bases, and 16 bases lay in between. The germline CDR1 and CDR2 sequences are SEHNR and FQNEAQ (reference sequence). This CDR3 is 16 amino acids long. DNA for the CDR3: TGTGCCAGCAAAGGAGTGGGGTCGGCCTCCTACAATGAGCAGTTCTTC. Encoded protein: CASKGVGSASYNEQFF. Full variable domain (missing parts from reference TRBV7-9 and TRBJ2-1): DTGVSQNPRHKITKRGQNVTFRCDPISEHNRLYWYRQTLGQGPEFLTYFQNEAQLEKSRLLSDRFSAERPKGSFSTLEIQRTEQGDSAMYLCASKGVGSASYNEQFFGPGTRLTVL.

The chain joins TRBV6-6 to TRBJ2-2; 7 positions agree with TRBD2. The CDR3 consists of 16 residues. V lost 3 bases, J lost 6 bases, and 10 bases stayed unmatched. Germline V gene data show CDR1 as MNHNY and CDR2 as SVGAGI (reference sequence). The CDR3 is CASSYSSGERPGELFF. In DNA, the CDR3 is TGTGCCAGCAGTTATTCGAGCGGGGAGAGACCCGGGGAGCTGTTTTTT.

The CDR3 here is CASSLDESVEQFF. In DNA, the CDR3 is TGTGCCAGCAGCTTAGATGAGTCGGTTGAGCAGTTCTTC. The rearrangement joins TRBV11-2 to TRBJ2-1; D gene ambiguous. The CDR3 length is 13 residues. CDR1 is SGHAT, CDR2 FQNNGV, per germline. V lost 0 bases to trimming and J lost 9 bases, with 9 bases between them.

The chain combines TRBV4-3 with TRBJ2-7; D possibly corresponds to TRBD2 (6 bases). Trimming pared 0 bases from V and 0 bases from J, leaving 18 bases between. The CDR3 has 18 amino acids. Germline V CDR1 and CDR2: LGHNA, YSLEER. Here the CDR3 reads CASSQDQYAEGSSYEQYF. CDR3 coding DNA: TGCGCCAGCAGCCAAGATCAATACGCGGAGGGGAGCTCCTACGAGCAGTACTTC.

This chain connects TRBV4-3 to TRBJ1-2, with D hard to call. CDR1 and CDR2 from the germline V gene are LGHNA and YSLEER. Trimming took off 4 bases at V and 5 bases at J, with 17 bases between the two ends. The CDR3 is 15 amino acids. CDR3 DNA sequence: TGCGCCAGCAGCCCTTACCCCCCTGGGCTTTATGGCTACACCTTC. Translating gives CASSPYPPGLYGYTF.

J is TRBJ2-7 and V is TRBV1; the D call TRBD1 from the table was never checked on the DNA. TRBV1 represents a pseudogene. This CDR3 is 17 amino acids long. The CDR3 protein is CTSSQEWGQGEWREQYF. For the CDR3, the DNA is TGCACCAGCAGCCAAGAATGGGGTCAGGGGGAGTGGCGCGAGCAGTACTTC.

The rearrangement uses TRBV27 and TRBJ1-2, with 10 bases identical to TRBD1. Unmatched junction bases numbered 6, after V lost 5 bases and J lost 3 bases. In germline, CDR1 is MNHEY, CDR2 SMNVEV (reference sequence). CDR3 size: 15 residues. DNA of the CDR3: TGTGCCAGCAGTCCCCGACAGGGGGCCTACTATGGCTACACCTTC. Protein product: CASSPRQGAYYGYTF.

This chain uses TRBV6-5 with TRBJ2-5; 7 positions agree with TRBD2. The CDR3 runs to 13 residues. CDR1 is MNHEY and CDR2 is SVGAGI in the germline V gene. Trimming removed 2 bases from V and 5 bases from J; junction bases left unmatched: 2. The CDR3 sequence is CASSYAGDETQYF. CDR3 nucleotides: TGTGCCAGCAGTTACGCGGGGGATGAGACCCAGTACTTC.

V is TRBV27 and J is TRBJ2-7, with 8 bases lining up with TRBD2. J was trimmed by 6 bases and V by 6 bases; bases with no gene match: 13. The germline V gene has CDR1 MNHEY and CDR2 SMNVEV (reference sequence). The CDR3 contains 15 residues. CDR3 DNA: TGTGCCAGCAGCTCCATAGCGGGATCGGTCTCCGAGCAGTACTTC. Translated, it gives CASSSIAGSVSEQYF.

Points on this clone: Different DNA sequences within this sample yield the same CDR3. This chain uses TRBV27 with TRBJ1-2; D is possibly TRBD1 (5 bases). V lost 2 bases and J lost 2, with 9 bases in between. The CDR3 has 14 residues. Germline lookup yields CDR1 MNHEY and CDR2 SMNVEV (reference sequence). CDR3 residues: CASSLRQGNYGYTF. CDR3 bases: TGTGCCAGCAGTTTAAGGCAGGGAAACTATGGCTACACCTTC.